The 20 T cell receptor beta chains reported below all come from one sample, sequenced in a study of blood T cell repertoires in COVID-19. Sequencing used immunoSEQ multiplex PCR; TCRdb keeps in-frame clones, though not all of them. The data hold roughly 200,000 clones, with about 86% observed a single time. Material: peripheral blood. Receptors were obtained from a young man with active or convalescent COVID-19.

Many counts were recorded for this clone. This chain links TRBV3-1 (or the pseudogene TRBV3-2) with TRBJ1-4; 9 nucleotides agree with TRBD1. The V and J ends lost 0 bases and 8 bases, in that order; junction bases with no gene match: 7. Per the germline V gene, CDR1 is LGHDT and CDR2 is YNNKEL (reference sequence). The CDR3 spans 16 residues. The CDR3 is CASSQEWGTGNEKLFF. CDR3 nucleotide sequence: TGTGCCAGCAGCCAAGAGTGGGGGACAGGGAACGAAAAACTGTTTTTT.

This clone was recorded a few times. The chain recombines TRBV19 with TRBJ1-1; a weak D match, TRBD1 (5 bases). V gave up 7 bases and J gave up 3 bases, with 15 bases separating them. This CDR3 has 14 residues. The germline gives CDR1 LNHDA, CDR2 SQIVND (reference sequence). The CDR3 protein is CASKGDARDTEAFF. The CDR3, as DNA: TGTGCCAGTAAAGGTGATGCCAGGGACACTGAAGCTTTCTTT.

This chain joins TRBV18 and TRBJ1-1; TRBD1 aligns across 9 bases. The CDR3 is made up of 15 amino acids. J lost 7 bases, V lost 3 bases, and 9 bases had no gene match. CDR1 KGHSH and CDR2 LQKENI come from the germline V gene. The CDR3 region is CASSPLSRDRDEAFF. CDR3 coding DNA: TGTGCCAGCTCACCCCTTTCCCGGGACAGGGATGAAGCTTTCTTT.

The chain couples TRBV19 to TRBJ1-3; possibly TRBD1 for D (6 bases). V was trimmed by 3 bases and J by 0 bases, leaving 9 bases between them. The CDR3 contains 15 residues. Per the germline V gene, CDR1 is LNHDA and CDR2 is SQIVND (reference sequence). This CDR3 reads CASSIGGISGNTIYF. The CDR3 nucleotides are TGTGCCAGTAGTATTGGGGGCATCTCTGGAAACACCATATATTTT.

This chain joins TRBV28 and TRBJ2-7; 12 bases match TRBD2. Germline V gene sequence: CDR1 MDHEN, CDR2 SYDVKM. This CDR3 spans 18 amino acids. Trimming cost V 4 bases and J 3 bases; bases outside gene matches: 13. CDR3 residues: CASSSTGLAGWVIYEQYF. In DNA form, the CDR3 reads TGTGCCAGCAGTTCCACAGGACTAGCGGGGTGGGTTATCTACGAGCAGTACTTC.

The chain links TRBV14 to TRBJ1-1; 8 positions match TRBD1. The CDR3 runs to 16 residues. V trimming: 1 base; J trimming: 6 bases; junction bases outside the gene matches: 10. Germline CDR1 is SGHDN and CDR2 is FVKESK. The CDR3 DNA follows: TGTGCCAGCAGCCAAGCAGGGGGCTTAATCAACGCTGAAGCTTTCTTT. Residues: CASSQAGGLINAEAFF.

This clone was found once. The rearrangement uses TRBV30 and TRBJ1-1, with 7 nucleotides matching TRBD1. The CDR3 length is 11 residues. CDR1 GTSNPN and CDR2 SVGIG come from the germline V gene (reference sequence). V lost 8 bases, J lost 9 bases, and 9 bases stayed unmatched. The CDR3 reads CAGEGAVKAFF. In nucleotides, the CDR3 is TGTGCCGGAGAGGGGGCGGTTAAAGCTTTCTTT.

This chain connects TRBV21-1 to TRBJ2-7; TRBD1 is the table's D call and was not checked against the DNA. TRBV21-1 is a pseudogene segment. The CDR3 has 15 amino acids. The DNA for the CDR3 is TGTGCCAGCAGCACCCGACAGGGAGCGGCTGACGAGCAGTACTTC. This sequence encodes CASSTRQGAADEQYF.

CDR3 amino acids: CASRLQGTHGNTIYF. The CDR3, as DNA: TGTGCCAGTCGATTACAGGGGACGCACGGAAACACCATATATTTT. The J gene is TRBJ1-3, the V gene TRBV19, with TRBD1 identical over 7 bases. The CDR3 totals 15 residues. Trimming cost V 8 bases and J 4 bases; bases outside gene matches: 11. Germline V CDR1 and CDR2: LNHDA, SQIVND (reference sequence).

V is TRBV5-1 and J is TRBJ2-5; weak D call: TRBD2 (6 bases). The CDR3 sequence is 14 residues long. Per the germline V gene, CDR1 is SGHRS and CDR2 is YFSETQ. V was cut by 3 bases and J by 5 bases, with 14 bases left in between. CDR3 protein: CASSWRGEEETQYF. For the CDR3, the DNA is TGCGCCAGCAGCTGGAGGGGCGAAGAGGAGACCCAGTACTTC.

The V call is TRBV10-3, the J call TRBJ1-1; D unresolved. Germline CDR1 and CDR2: ENHRY and SYGVKD. CDR3 size: 14 residues. V was trimmed by 4 bases and J by 3 bases, leaving 12 bases between them. The CDR3 DNA reads TGTGCCATCAGTGGTAGCCCCGGGGACACTGAAGCTTTCTTT. Amino acids: CAISGSPGDTEAFF.

The genes are TRBV6-4 and TRBJ2-6; D unresolved. This CDR3 is built from 17 residues. V lost 0 bases to trimming and J lost 0 bases, with 9 bases between them. Germline loops: CDR1 MRHNA, CDR2 SNTAGT. The CDR3 protein is CASSDSGRISGANVLTF. Written as DNA, the CDR3 is TGTGCCAGCAGTGACTCCGGCAGGATCTCTGGGGCCAACGTCCTGACTTTC.

Notes on this clone: At one of its ends the junction is not consistent with the germline gene, which may arise from a read error. The chain recombines TRBV15 with TRBJ2-1, with 12 bases matching TRBD2. The germline CDR1 and CDR2 sequences are LNHNV and YYDKDF (reference sequence). The CDR3 loop spans 18 amino acids. Here the CDR3 reads CATRKLAGGQRNYIEQFF. CDR3 DNA sequence: TGTGCCACCAGGAAACTAGCGGGAGGCCAGAGAAACTACATTGAGCAGTTCTTC.

This clone was picked up a small number of times. This chain connects TRBV12-1 to TRBJ1-2. TRBV12-1 is termed a pseudogene. This CDR3 comprises 13 residues. The CDR3 DNA sequence: TGTGCCAGCAGCCCAACGACGGGTCGGGGCTACACCTTC. Protein: CASSPTTGRGYTF.

This chain links TRBV14 with TRBJ1-1; 7 bases are a match to TRBD1. The germline gives CDR1 SGHDN, CDR2 FVKESK. CDR3 length: 15 amino acids. V shed 4 bases and J 1 base; nucleotides not matched to a gene: 6. CDR3 sequence: CASSLRQGPNTEAFF. As DNA, the CDR3 is TGTGCCAGCAGCCTTAGACAGGGACCGAACACTGAAGCTTTCTTT.

The chain links TRBV19 to TRBJ2-7; D ambiguous. Germline CDR1 LNHDA, CDR2 SQIVND (reference sequence). Trimming took 1 base from V and 5 from J, leaving 9 bases between them. This CDR3 has 13 residues. CDR3 amino acids: CASSIGLRNEQYF. Written as DNA, the CDR3 is TGTGCCAGTAGTATAGGCCTGAGAAACGAGCAGTACTTC.

This chain links TRBV7-6 with TRBJ2-2; TRBD2 is a possible D gene (5 bases). Germline values: CDR1 SGHVS, CDR2 FNYEAQ. V was cut by 2 bases and J by 0 bases, with 13 bases left in between. The CDR3 length is 17 residues. The CDR3 bases are TGTGCCAGCAGCTTACAGGCCGGACTGACGAACACCGGGGAGCTGTTTTTT. Protein: CASSLQAGLTNTGELFF.

The rearrangement joins TRBV19 to TRBJ2-7; TRBD1 aligns across 10 bases. This CDR3 has 15 amino acids. Per germline, CDR1 LNHDA and CDR2 SQIVND (reference sequence). V gave up 7 bases and J gave up 3 bases; unmatched junction bases: 9. As DNA, the CDR3 is TGTGCCAGTACCAAGGCCGGGACAGGGGTCTACGAGCAGTACTTC. Protein sequence: CASTKAGTGVYEQYF.

This chain uses TRBV10-1 with TRBJ2-7; possibly TRBD1 for D (6 bases). This CDR3 comprises 16 residues. Between the trimmed V and J ends, which lost 4 bases and 7 bases, there was a span of 23 bases. Germline CDR1 WNHNN, CDR2 SYGVQD (reference sequence). The CDR3 here is CASSGSQRDTSREQYF. The CDR3, as DNA: TGCGCCAGCAGTGGAAGTCAACGGGACACTAGTAGGGAGCAGTACTTC.

The rearrangement joins TRBV10-3 to TRBJ2-3; 11 nucleotides match TRBD1. The length of the CDR3 is 16 residues. CDR1 and CDR2 (germline): ENHRY, SYGVKD. With V trimmed by 10 bases and J by 5 bases, 14 bases remained unmatched. The CDR3: CATESWTGGSRDTQYF. The CDR3 nucleotides read TGTGCCACCGAGAGTTGGACAGGGGGCAGTAGAGATACGCAGTATTTT.